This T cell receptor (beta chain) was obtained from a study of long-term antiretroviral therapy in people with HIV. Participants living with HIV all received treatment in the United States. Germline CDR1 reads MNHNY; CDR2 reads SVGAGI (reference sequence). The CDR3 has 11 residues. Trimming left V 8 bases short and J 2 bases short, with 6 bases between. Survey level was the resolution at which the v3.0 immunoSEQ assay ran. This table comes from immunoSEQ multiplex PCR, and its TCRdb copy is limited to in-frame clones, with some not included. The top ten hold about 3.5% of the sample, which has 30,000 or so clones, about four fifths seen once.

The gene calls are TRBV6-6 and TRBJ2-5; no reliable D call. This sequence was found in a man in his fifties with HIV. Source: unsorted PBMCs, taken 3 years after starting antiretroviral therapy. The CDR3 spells CASLTQETQYF. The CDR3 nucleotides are TGTGCCAGCCTCACACAAGAGACCCAGTACTTC.